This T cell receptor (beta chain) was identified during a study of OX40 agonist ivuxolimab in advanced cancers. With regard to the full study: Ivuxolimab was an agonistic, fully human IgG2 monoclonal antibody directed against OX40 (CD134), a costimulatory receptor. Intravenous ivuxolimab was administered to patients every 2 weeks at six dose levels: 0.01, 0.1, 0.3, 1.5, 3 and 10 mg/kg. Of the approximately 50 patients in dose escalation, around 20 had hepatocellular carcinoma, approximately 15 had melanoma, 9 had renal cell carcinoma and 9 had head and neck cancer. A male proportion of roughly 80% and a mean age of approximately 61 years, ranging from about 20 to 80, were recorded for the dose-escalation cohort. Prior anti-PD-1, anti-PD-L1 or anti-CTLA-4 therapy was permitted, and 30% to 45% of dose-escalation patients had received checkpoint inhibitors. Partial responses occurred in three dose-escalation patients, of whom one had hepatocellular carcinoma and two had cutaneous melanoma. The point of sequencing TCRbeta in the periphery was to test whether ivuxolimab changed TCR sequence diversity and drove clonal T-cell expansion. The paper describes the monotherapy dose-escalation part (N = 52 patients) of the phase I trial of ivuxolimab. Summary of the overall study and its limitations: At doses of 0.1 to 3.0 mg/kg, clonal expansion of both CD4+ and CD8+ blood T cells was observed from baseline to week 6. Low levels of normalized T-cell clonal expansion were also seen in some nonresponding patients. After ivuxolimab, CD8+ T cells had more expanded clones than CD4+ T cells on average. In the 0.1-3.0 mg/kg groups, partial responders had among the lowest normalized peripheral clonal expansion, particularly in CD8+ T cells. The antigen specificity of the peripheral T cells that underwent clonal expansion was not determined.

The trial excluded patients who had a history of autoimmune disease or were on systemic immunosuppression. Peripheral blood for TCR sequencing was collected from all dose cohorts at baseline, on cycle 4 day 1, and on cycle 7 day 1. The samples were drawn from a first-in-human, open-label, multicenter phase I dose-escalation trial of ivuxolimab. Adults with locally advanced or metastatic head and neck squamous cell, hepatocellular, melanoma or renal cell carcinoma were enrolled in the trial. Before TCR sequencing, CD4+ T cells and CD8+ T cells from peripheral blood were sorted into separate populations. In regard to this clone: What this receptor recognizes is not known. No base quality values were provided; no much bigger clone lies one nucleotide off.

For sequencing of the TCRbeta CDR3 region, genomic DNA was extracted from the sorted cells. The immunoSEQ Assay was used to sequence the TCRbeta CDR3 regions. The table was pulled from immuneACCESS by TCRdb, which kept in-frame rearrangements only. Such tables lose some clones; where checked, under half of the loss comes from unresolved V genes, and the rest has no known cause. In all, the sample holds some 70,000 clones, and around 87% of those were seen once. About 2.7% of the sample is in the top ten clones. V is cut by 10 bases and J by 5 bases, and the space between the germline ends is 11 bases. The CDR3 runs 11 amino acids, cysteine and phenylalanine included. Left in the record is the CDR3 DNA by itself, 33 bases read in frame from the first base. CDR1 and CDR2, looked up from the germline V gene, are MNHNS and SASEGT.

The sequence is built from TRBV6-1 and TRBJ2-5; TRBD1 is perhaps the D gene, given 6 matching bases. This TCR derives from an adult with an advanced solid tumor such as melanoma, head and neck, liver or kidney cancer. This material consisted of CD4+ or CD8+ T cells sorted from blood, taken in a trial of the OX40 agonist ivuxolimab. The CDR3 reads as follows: CATRTVETQYF. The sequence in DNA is TGTGCCACCAGGACAGTCGAGACCCAGTACTTC.